This TCR beta chain emerged from a study of blood T cell repertoires in COVID-19. As for the study in general: From the United States, Italy and Spain came samples of acute and convalescent COVID-19. T cells, B-cell-depleted T cells, or PBMCs provided the cDNA or gDNA that served as material.

The CDR3 has 15 residues. Using immunoSEQ multiplex PCR, the repertoire was profiled, and TCRdb retains in-frame clones only, with some absent. This table holds over 100,000 clones, approximately 84% found once. This sequence joins TRBV21-1 and TRBJ2-7; the table's D call, TRBD1, has no DNA check behind it. TRBV21-1 is assigned pseudogene status. The sequence came from a woman aged 60-70 years with acute or convalescent COVID-19. The sequenced sample was peripheral blood. DNA of the CDR3: TGTGCCAGCAGCAAGTGGACAGGGGAACCCTACGAGCAGTACGTC. Its translation: CASSKWTGEPYEQYV.